This TCR beta chain was identified during a study of shared clonotypes between healthy human individuals. Study background: Used for every donor were three CD4 naive, three CD4 memory, two CD8 naive and one CD8 memory plate.

For this clone: Its specificity is not known.

Using approximately 200 ng DNA, some 30,000 T cell genomes, the sorted-subset replicate PCRs were run. The repertoire was sequenced with immunoSEQ multiplex PCR; TCRdb's copy has only in-frame clones and lacks some. The table includes 2 million or so clones, roughly 94% detected once. General study points: Around 5.3% of naive CD4 clonotypes were shared across a few donors. Non-shared clonotypes had lower generation probabilities than those shared by all four donors.

CDR1 and CDR2 (germline): SGDLS, YYNGEE. This CDR3 is built from 14 residues. V lost 2 bases to trimming and J lost 2 bases, with 10 bases between them. This sequence originates from a man aged 18 to 29 in good health. This chain connects TRBV9 to TRBJ1-2, with D unresolved. The sample was naive CD4+ T cells sorted from blood. Subset noted: CD45RA+ positively selected. Here the CDR3 DNA reads TGTGCCAGCAGCGTTGGGGTAACCAACTATGGCTACACCTTC. Protein sequence: CASSVGVTNYGYTF. Using reference TRBV9 and TRBJ1-2 for the parts outside the CDR3, the full variable domain is DSGVTQTPKHLITATGQRVTLRCSPRSGDLSVYWYQQSLDQGLQFLIQYYNGEERAKGNILERFSAQQFPDLHSELNLSSLELGDSALYFCASSVGVTNYGYTFGSGTRLTVV.